This T cell receptor (beta chain) came from a study of early T cells in non-severe SARS-CoV-2 infection (dated by TCRdb to the early 2020s). Background for the entire study: Bulk RNA from unsorted whole blood was used for TCR sequencing, so alpha and beta chains could not be paired.

The CDR3 sequence holds 15 residues, the cysteine and phenylalanine included. Only CDR3 DNA is held: 45 bases, read in frame from base 1. Deletion took 0 bases off V and 4 bases off J, with a span of 12 bases between the germline ends. The germline V gene (reference sequence) sets CDR1 to SEHNR and CDR2 to FQNEAQ. Library preparation was by 5' RACE. Sequencing relied on a NextSeq 500. The TCR library protocol attached unique molecular identifiers to individual cDNA molecules to correct for sequencing error and PCR bias. TCR alpha and beta chains were both sequenced, and the abundances of alpha and beta sequences in each sample were closely correlated with each other. In the source study's methods: Decombinator V4 was used to annotate TCR sequences for V gene, J gene and CDR3. TCRs were defined as expanded if a significant change between any two time points was detected under a Poisson model with p below 0.0001. TCR abundances were normalised to the total number of TCRs sequenced per sample and were expressed as counts per million. TRAV1-2 paired with TRAJ12, TRAJ20 or TRAJ33 defined MAIT TCRs, while TRAV10 paired with TRAJ18 defined iNKT TCRs. VDJdb, accessed on 1 November 2021, was searched for TCRs annotated for CMV, EBV and SARS-CoV-2, and TCRs annotated for more than one antigen were excluded. The public reads were quality trimmed at Q25 with fastp and then assembled into clones with MiXCR by TCRdb, keeping productive beta chains. Rows matching on CDR3 protein sequence are summarized as one entry with the most common DNA and genes. The authors' filters were not applied to this entry. Counted in this sample were 75,000 to 90,000 distinct CDR3 sequences; less than 8% of them appeared once. The leading ten clones occupy less than 8% of the sample.

This was a case-control study nested in a cohort of healthcare workers in London, UK, who had nasopharyngeal swab PCR tests and blood samples taken every week. Healthcare workers were recruited during the week of the UK lockdown, between 23 and 31 March 2020, and followed weekly for up to 16 weeks. This clonotype was seen repeatedly, ten times or more. The target of this receptor is not known. Base qualities are not provided; no much larger clone lies one nucleotide away. The investigation overall reported the following: VDJdb matching was skewed toward anti-spike CD8 responses, so virus-specific expansions were likely underestimated and private and CD4 specificities were missed.

The sample consisted of whole blood. The V and J segments used are TRBV7-9 and TRBJ2-5; TRBD2 might be the D gene, on 6 matching bases. The sequence derives from an adult who was a healthcare worker with PCR-confirmed SARS-CoV-2 infection or an uninfected control (not recorded which). The CDR3 reads CASSLAAGSGETQYF. The bases read TGTGCCAGCAGCTTAGCAGCCGGGAGTGGAGAGACCCAGTACTTC.